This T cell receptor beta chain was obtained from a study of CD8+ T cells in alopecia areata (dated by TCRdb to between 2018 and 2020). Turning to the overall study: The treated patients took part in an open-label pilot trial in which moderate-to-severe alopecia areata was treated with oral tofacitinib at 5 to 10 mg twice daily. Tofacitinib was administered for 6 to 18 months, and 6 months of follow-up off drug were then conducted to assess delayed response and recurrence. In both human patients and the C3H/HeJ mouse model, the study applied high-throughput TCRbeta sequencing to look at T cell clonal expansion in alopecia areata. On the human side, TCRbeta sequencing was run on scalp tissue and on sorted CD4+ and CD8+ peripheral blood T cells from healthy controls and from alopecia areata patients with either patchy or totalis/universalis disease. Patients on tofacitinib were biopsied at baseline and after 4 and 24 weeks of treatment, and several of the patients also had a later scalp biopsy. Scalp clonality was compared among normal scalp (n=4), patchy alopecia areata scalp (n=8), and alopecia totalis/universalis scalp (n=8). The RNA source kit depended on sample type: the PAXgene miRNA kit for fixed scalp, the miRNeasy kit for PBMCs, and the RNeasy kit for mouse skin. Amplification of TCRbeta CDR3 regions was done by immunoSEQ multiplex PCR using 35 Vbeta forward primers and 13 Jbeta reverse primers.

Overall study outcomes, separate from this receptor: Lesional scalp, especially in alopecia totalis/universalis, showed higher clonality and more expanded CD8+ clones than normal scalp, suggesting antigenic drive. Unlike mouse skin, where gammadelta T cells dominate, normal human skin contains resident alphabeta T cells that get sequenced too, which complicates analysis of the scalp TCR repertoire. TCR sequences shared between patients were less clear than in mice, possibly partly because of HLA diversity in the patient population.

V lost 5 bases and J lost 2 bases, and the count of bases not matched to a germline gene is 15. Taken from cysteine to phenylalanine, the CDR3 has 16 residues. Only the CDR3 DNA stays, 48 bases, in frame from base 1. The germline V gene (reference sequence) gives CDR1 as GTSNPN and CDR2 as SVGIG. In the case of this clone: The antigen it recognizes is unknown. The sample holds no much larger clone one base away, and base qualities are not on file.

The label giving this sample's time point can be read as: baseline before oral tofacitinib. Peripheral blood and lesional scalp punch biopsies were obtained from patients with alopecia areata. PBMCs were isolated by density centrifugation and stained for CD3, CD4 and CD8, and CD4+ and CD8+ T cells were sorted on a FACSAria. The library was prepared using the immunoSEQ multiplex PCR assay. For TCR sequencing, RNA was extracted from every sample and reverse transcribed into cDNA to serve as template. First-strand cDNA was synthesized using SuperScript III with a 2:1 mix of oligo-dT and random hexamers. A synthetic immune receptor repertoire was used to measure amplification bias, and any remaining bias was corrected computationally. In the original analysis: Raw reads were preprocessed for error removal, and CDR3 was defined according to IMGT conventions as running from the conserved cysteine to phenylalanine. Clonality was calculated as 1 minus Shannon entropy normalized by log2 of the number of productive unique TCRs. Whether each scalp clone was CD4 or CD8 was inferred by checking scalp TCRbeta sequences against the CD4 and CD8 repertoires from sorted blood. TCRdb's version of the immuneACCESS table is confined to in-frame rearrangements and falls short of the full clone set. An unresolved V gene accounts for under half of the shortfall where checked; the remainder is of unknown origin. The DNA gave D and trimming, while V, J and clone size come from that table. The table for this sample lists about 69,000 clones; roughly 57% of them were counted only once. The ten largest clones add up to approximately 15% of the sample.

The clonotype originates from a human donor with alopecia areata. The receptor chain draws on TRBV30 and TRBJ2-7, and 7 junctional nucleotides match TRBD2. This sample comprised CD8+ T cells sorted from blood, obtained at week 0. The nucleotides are TGTGCCTGGGTGGACCTCCGACTAGCTGATACCTACGAGCAGTACTTC. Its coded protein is CAWVDLRLADTYEQYF.